The rows below give T cell receptor beta chains drawn from one sample of a study of cytomegalovirus exposure and HLA in healthy donors. Data came from immunoSEQ multiplex PCR; TCRdb stores just in-frame clones and leaves some out. The sample holds around 140,000 clones. Sequenced sample: PBMCs. These receptors originate from a male donor in good health and CMV-seronegative. The CDR3 runs from the conserved cysteine through the conserved F or W. The D gene is left open where the match is weak.

CDR3	DNA	length	V	J	D
CASSKGDRGLMETQYF	TGTGCCAGCAGCAAGGGGGACAGGGGGCTAATGGAGACCCAGTACTTC	16	TRBV5-6	TRBJ2-5	TRBD1
CAWRDMTGYDEQFF	TGTGCCTGGAGGGACATGACAGGGTACGATGAGCAGTTCTTC	14	TRBV30	TRBJ2-1	TRBD1
CASSQEIGTGPSLRSQHF	TGTGCCAGCAGCCAAGAGATAGGGACAGGTCCTTCCTTAAGGTCCCAGCATTTT	18	TRBV4-2	TRBJ1-5	TRBD1
CASSLGLSNQPQHF	TGTGCCAGCAGCCTTGGACTGAGCAATCAGCCCCAGCATTTT	14	TRBV5-4	TRBJ1-5	.
CASSPLSGENTIYF	TGTGCCAGCTCACCACTTTCAGGGGAGAACACCATATATTTT	14	TRBV18	TRBJ1-3	.
CASSPRESSYNSPLHF	TGTGCCAGCTCACCCCGGGAGAGCTCCTATAATTCACCCCTCCACTTT	16	TRBV18	TRBJ1-6	.
CASSSTGDRGYQPQHF	TGTGCCAGCAGCTCGACGGGGGACAGGGGATATCAGCCCCAGCATTTT	16	TRBV7-9	TRBJ1-5	TRBD1
CASSLAHGGGSYTF	TGTGCCAGCAGCTTAGCCCACGGGGGAGGGAGCTACACCTTC	14	TRBV7-2	TRBJ1-2	.
CASSPWGGENTEAFF	TGTGCCAGCTCACCGTGGGGGGGCGAGAACACTGAAGCTTTCTTT	15	TRBV18	TRBJ1-1	.
CASSILGPGNTIYF	TGTGCCAGTAGTATATTGGGGCCTGGAAACACCATATATTTT	14	TRBV19	TRBJ1-3	.
CASSVGGGGGETQYF	TGTGCCAGCAGCGTAGGGGGGGGTGGTGGAGAGACCCAGTACTTC	15	TRBV9	TRBJ2-5	TRBD2
CASRPTENSNYGYTF	TGTGCCAGCAGACCGACAGAGAACTCTAACTATGGCTACACCTTC	15	TRBV6-6	TRBJ1-2	.
CASSLEGPGENTEAFF	TGCGCCAGCAGCTTGGAGGGGCCGGGGGAGAACACTGAAGCTTTCTTT	16	TRBV5-1	TRBJ1-1	.
CASSFITGTGLGGEQYF	TGTGCCAGCAGTTTCATCACCGGGACAGGGTTAGGGGGCGAGCAGTACTTC	17	TRBV27	TRBJ2-7	TRBD1
CASSLSPDRTLNTEAFF	TGTGCCAGCAGTTTATCCCCGGACAGGACATTGAACACTGAAGCTTTCTTT	17	TRBV27	TRBJ1-1	TRBD1
CASSQTGQGSNQPQHF	TGTGCCAGCTCACAAACAGGACAGGGGAGCAATCAGCCCCAGCATTTT	16	TRBV18	TRBJ1-5	TRBD1
CASSYLDKSYEQYF	TGTGCCAGCAGTTACCTGGACAAGTCCTACGAGCAGTACTTC	14	TRBV6-5	TRBJ2-7	.
CASSIVTGDAYGYTF	TGTGCCAGTAGTATAGTAACAGGGGACGCCTATGGCTACACCTTC	15	TRBV19	TRBJ1-2	TRBD1
CASGKQGINSNQPQHF	TGTGCCAGCGGGAAACAGGGGATCAACAGCAATCAGCCCCAGCATTTT	16	TRBV7-8	TRBJ1-5	TRBD1
CASSPTGTDGTEAFF	TGTGCCAGCAGCCCCACCGGGACAGACGGTACTGAAGCTTTCTTT	15	TRBV7-3	TRBJ1-1	TRBD1
CASSQALVRSTGELFF	TGCGCCAGCAGCCAAGCCCTTGTGCGGAGCACCGGGGAGCTGTTTTTT	16	TRBV4-3	TRBJ2-2	.
CASSALLTSGTSTDTQYF	TGTGCCAGCAGCGCTCTCCTTACTAGCGGGACTAGCACAGATACGCAGTATTTT	18	TRBV9	TRBJ2-3	TRBD2
CSVEQGASTDTQYF	TGCAGCGTTGAACAGGGTGCTAGCACAGATACGCAGTATTTT	14	TRBV29-1	TRBJ2-3	.
CASSPTRSNTGELFF	TGTGCCAGCTCACCAACTAGGAGCAACACCGGGGAGCTGTTTTTT	15	TRBV18	TRBJ2-2	.
CAWVPIPSSYNSPLHF	TGTGCCTGGGTTCCGATTCCGAGCTCCTATAATTCACCCCTCCACTTT	16	TRBV30	TRBJ1-6	.
CASSLSVTYEQYF	TGTGCCAGCAGCTTATCGGTAACCTACGAGCAGTACTTC	13	TRBV11-3	TRBJ2-7	.
CASSLVGRGNSPLHF	TGTGCCAGCAGCTTAGTGGGCAGGGGGAATTCACCCCTCCACTTT	15	TRBV7-9	TRBJ1-6	TRBD1
CAWSVGRPTF	TGTGCCTGGAGTGTAGGGAGGCCAACCTTC	10	TRBV30	TRBJ1-2	.
CASARTPNNSPLHF	TGTGCCAGCGCCCGGACTCCCAATAATTCACCCCTCCACTTT	14	TRBV19	TRBJ1-6	.
CASRQGSYNEQFF	TGTGCCAGTCGACAGGGTTCCTACAATGAGCAGTTCTTC	13	TRBV6-5	TRBJ2-1	TRBD1
CASSQDRVSGANVLTF	TGCGCCAGCAGCCAGGACAGGGTCTCTGGGGCCAACGTCCTGACTTTC	16	TRBV4-3	TRBJ2-6	TRBD1
CASSPSGTGGYEQYF	TGCGCCAGCAGTCCCTCCGGGACAGGGGGCTACGAGCAGTACTTC	15	TRBV5-1	TRBJ2-7	TRBD1
CAISDLPPLDSYGYTF	TGTGCCATCAGTGATCTCCCCCCCCTGGACAGCTATGGCTACACCTTC	16	TRBV10-3	TRBJ1-2	.
CASTFTQGAHQPQHF	TGTGCCAGCACCTTCACACAGGGGGCCCATCAGCCCCAGCATTTT	15	TRBV6-1	TRBJ1-5	TRBD1
CASSIAGGNIQYF	TGTGCCAGTAGTATAGCGGGGGGCAACATTCAGTACTTC	13	TRBV19	TRBJ2-4	.
CASSFGRGSSYEQYF	TGTGCCAGCAGTTTTGGACGGGGGAGCTCCTACGAGCAGTACTTC	15	TRBV27	TRBJ2-7	.
CASSENAGQESQYF	TGTGCCAGCAGTGAAAACGCGGGCCAAGAGTCCCAGTACTTC	14	TRBV6-1	TRBJ2-5	.
CSTWDRGYNYGYTF	TGCAGCACTTGGGACAGGGGATATAACTATGGCTACACCTTC	14	TRBV29-1	TRBJ1-2	TRBD1
CASSLGTGGTYEQYF	TGTGCCAGCAGCTTAGGTACAGGGGGGACCTACGAGCAGTACTTC	15	TRBV7-9	TRBJ2-7	TRBD1
CASSADRGLSYEQYF	TGTGCCAGCTCAGCAGACAGGGGACTTTCCTACGAGCAGTACTTC	15	TRBV18	TRBJ2-7	TRBD1
CASSLMGSGGTGELFF	TGCGCCAGCAGCTTGATGGGTAGCGGGGGCACCGGGGAGCTGTTTTTT	16	TRBV5-1	TRBJ2-2	TRBD2
CASSLSPGIVSTEAFF	TGCGCCAGCAGCTTGTCCCCAGGGATCGTGAGCACTGAAGCTTTCTTT	16	TRBV5-1	TRBJ1-1	.